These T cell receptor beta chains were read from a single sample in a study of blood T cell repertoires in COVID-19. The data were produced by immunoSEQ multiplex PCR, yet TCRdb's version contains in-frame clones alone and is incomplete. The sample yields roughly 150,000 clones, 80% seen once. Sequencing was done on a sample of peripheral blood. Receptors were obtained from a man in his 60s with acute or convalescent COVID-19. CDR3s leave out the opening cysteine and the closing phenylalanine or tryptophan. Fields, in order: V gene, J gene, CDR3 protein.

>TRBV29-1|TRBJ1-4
SAGRGKPTNEKLF
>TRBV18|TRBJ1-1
ASSPSGTGALNTEAF
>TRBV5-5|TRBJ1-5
ASSSRDRSNQPQH
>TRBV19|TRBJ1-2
ASSTRVAGRNYGYT
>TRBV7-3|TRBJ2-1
ASSLALTSGGNEQF
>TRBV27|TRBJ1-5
ASSSQMGQPQH
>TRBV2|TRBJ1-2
ASSLGQGYGYT
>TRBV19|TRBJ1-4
ASSPDRGDEKLF
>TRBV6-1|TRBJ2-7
ASSEVRGANEQY
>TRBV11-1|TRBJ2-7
ASSLEGTGDYEQY
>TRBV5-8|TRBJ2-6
ASSLGLSSGANVLT
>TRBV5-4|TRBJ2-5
ASSFAREETQY
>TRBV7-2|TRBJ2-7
ASSLASLAPLGYEQY
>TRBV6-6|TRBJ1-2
ASSPQGANYGYT
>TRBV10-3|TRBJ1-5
ASRRGDSGQPQH
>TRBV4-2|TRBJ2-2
ASSITATNTGELF
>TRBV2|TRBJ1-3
ASSALGSGNTIY
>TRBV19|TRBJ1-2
ASRRTGGGGYT
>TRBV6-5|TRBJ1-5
ASNEDNQRPQH
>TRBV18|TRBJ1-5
ASSPTWDSRNQPQH
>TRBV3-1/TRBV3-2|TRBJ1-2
ASSPSGGHNYGYT
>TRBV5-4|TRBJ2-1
ASSRAGRPNEQF
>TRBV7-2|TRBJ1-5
ASSLDGGRSQH
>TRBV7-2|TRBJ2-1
ASSLAGTGISYNEQF
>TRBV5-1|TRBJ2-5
ASSWRGEETQY
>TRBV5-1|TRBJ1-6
ASSLDGDNSPLH
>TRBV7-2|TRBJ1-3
ASSKSLSSGNTIY
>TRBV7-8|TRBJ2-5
ASSFSGGQETQY
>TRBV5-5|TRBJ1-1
ASSIAENTEAF
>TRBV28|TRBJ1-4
ASSSTGALATNEKLF
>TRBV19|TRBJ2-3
APGPAERTDTQY
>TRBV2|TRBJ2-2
ASSERQYTGELF
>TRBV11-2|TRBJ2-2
ASSPRRGLAGGTGELF
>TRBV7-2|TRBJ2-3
ASSLGGTGGDTQY
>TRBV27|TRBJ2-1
ASSLNSGRTSNEQF
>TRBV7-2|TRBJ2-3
ASSPSRLAGADTQY
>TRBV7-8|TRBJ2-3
ASSSGTDTQY
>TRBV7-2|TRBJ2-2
ASRPLAGVNTGELF
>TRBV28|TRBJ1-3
ASIDSSGNTIY
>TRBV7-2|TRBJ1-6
ASSPQGVNSPLH
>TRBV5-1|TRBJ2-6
ASSPGGTLSGANVLT
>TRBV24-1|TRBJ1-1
ATRQGERTEAF
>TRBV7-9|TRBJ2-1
ASSSGPQGSSYNEQF
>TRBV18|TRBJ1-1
ASSPEQGVGEAF
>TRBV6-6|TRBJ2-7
ASSPGTSLEQY
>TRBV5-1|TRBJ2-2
ASSFRAGADTGELF
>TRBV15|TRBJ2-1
ATSRERPGTYNEQF
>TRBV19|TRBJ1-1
ASTRTTGTNTEAF
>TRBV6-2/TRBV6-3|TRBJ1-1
ASSTDRARSEAF
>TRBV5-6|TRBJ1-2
ASSLEGQGVNYGYT
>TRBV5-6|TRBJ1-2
ASSLVSDRGPGYT
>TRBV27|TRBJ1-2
ASSLSPGTYGYT
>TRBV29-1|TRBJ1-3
SATGPGLNSGNTIY
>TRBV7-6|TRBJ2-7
ASSSETSGSLLEQY
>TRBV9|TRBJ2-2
AGASGTGNTGELF